This record covers a single T cell receptor (beta chain). In the original processing: Estimated nucleated cell counts came from reference gene primer amplification. Clones were sequenced by immunoSEQ multiplex PCR, and TCRdb holds only the in-frame ones, with some missing. That table gives V, J and clone size, and the DNA gave D and trimming. The table lists 250,000 to 300,000 clones, approximately 85% of them singletons, with 1.5% to 2% in the top ten. Trimming removed 2 bases from V and 2 bases from J, with 15 bases in between. CDR3 length equals 16 residues. Germline assignment: CDR1 SGHTA and CDR2 FQGTGA. The sample belongs to a study of blood T cell repertoires in COVID-19. Study in general: Donors in the United States, Italy and Spain gave samples during acute or convalescent COVID-19.

Participants were aged about 18 to 89 years, lived in 24 US areas, and enrolled virtually. Recovered status in Cohort 3 required two negative PCRs, clearance, or symptom resolution. Sequencing was carried out using PBMCs or T cells enriched from blood (not recorded which). This sequence originates from a woman in her forties or fifties who had recovered from COVID-19. The V call is TRBV7-3, the J call TRBJ1-2; weak D call: TRBD1 (6 bases). The DNA of the CDR3 is TGTGCCAGCAGCTTAGGAGGACAGACAAAAAACTATGGCTACACCTTC. Translation gives CASSLGGQTKNYGYTF.